The rows below give T cell receptor beta chains drawn from one sample of a study of CD8+ T cells in alopecia areata. Produced via immunoSEQ multiplex PCR; TCRdb's table is partial and in-frame only. Of some 130,000 clones listed, approximately 49% are singletons. The source material was CD8+ T cells sorted from blood, sampled at week 0. The receptors derive from a human donor with alopecia areata. The CDR3 runs from the conserved cysteine through the conserved F or W. A D gene is named only where the DNA matches it firmly. Expanded clones get a size class; other rows say once, few or many, or leave the size out.

j_gene | d_gene | abundance | v_gene | CDR3nt | CDR3aa
TRBJ1-2 | . | . | TRBV30 | TGTGCCTGGAGTCCCTCAGCCGATGGCTACACCTTC | CAWSPSADGYTF
TRBJ1-1 | TRBD1 | . | TRBV13 | TGTGCCAGCAGCGCCTGGACAGGGGGGAACACTGAAGCTTTCTTT | CASSAWTGGNTEAFF
TRBJ2-1 | . | . | TRBV25-1 | TGTGCCAGCAGTGAAGTAGGGACTGGAGCGAAGCTGTACAATGAGCAGTTCTTC | CASSEVGTGAKLYNEQFF
TRBJ2-7 | . | once | TRBV27 | TGTGCCAGCAGTTCCCTATGGGGGAAAGGCCACGAGCAGTACTTC | CASSSLWGKGHEQYF
TRBJ2-3 | . | . | TRBV2 | TGTGCCAGCAGTGAAGTGGCAGGGTGGGGTACAGATACGCAGTATTTT | CASSEVAGWGTDTQYF
TRBJ1-2 | TRBD1 | few | TRBV7-8 | TGTGCCAGCAGTCGGACAGGGCTGGGCTATGGCTACACCTTC | CASSRTGLGYGYTF
TRBJ2-1 | . | . | TRBV7-2 | TGTGCCAGCAGCTTATATCCGGGGCCCTACAATGAGCAGTTCTTC | CASSLYPGPYNEQFF
TRBJ2-5 | TRBD1 | few | TRBV7-9 | TGTGCCAGCAGTCCGACACCCGGGACAGGGGAAGAGACCCAGTACTTC | CASSPTPGTGEETQYF
TRBJ2-7 | TRBD2 | . | TRBV13 | TGTGCCACTGGCGAGCGGGGAGCCTACGAGCAGTACTTC | CATGERGAYEQYF
TRBJ2-3 | TRBD2 | . | TRBV6-1 | TGTGCCAGCACTACACTAGCGGGGGGGCCAGATACGCAGTATTTT | CASTTLAGGPDTQYF
TRBJ1-5 | . | . | TRBV4-1 | TGCGCCAGCAGCTTGGGACTGGGGTCGGTGGGCAATCAGCCCCAGCATTTT | CASSLGLGSVGNQPQHF
TRBJ1-3 | . | few | TRBV6-6 | TGTGCCAGCAAACCTCCGGACCTTGGAAACACCATATATTTT | CASKPPDLGNTIYF
TRBJ1-2 | TRBD1 | . | TRBV29-1 | TGCAGCGCTATCGGGACAGAGCAAAGTTCTATTGATGGCTACACCTTC | CSAIGTEQSSIDGYTF
TRBJ2-1 | . | few | TRBV19 | TGTGCCAGTAGTATAGACCTTAACTATGAGCAGTTCTTC | CASSIDLNYEQFF
TRBJ1-1 | TRBD1 | . | TRBV4-1 | TGCGCCAGCAGCCCACTGGGACAGTCACGGGGACCGAACACTGAAGCTTTCTTT | CASSPLGQSRGPNTEAFF
TRBJ2-2 | . | . | TRBV13 | TGTGCCAGCAGCGCCGGCGCCGGGGAGCTGTTTTTT | CASSAGAGELFF
TRBJ1-5 | . | . | TRBV7-8 | TGTGCCAGCAGCCGAATCTCAAGCAATCAGCCCCAGCATTTT | CASSRISSNQPQHF
TRBJ1-1 | . | few | TRBV30 | TGTGCCTGGAGTGCCCCCTTATTTGAACAAATGAACACTGAAGCTTTCTTT | CAWSAPLFEQMNTEAFF
TRBJ1-1 | TRBD1 | . | TRBV5-6 | TGTGCCAGCAGCCCGGGACAGGGGTGGACTGAAGCTTTCTTT | CASSPGQGWTEAFF
TRBJ2-3 | TRBD1 | once | TRBV15 | TGTGCCACCGAACAGGTACCGACAGGGGGCACAGATACGCAGTATTTT | CATEQVPTGGTDTQYF
TRBJ1-1 | . | . | TRBV30 | TGTGCCTGGAGTGTAATGGGGTACACTGAAGCTTTCTTT | CAWSVMGYTEAFF
TRBJ2-7 | TRBD1 | . | TRBV6-1 | TGTGCCAGCATAGGACAGGGGGACGAGCAGTACTTC | CASIGQGDEQYF
TRBJ2-7 | . | once | TRBV6-5 | TGTGCCAGCAGTTACGGCCGGGACACGGAATACGAGCAGTACTTC | CASSYGRDTEYEQYF
TRBJ2-2 | . | few | TRBV6-5 | TGTGCCAGCAGTTACCAGAACACCGGGGAGCTGTTTTTT | CASSYQNTGELFF
TRBJ1-1 | TRBD1 | . | TRBV27 | TGTGCCAGCAGTTTTTTGACAGGGGGCGAAGAAGCTTTCTTT | CASSFLTGGEEAFF
TRBJ2-1 | TRBD2 | . | TRBV10-3 | TGTGCCACGCGCTCTAGCGGAGGCCAGTTCTTC | CATRSSGGQFF
TRBJ2-7 | . | . | TRBV5-1 | TGCGCCAGCAGCTTCGGCAGGGGAGTTATCTACGAGCAGTACTTC | CASSFGRGVIYEQYF
TRBJ1-2 | . | . | TRBV9 | TGTGCCAGCAGCGTCGGACGGACTAACTATGGCTACACCTTC | CASSVGRTNYGYTF
TRBJ1-6 | . | few | TRBV11-2 | TGTGCCAGCAGCTTAGGACCCGGGGTGCTGAATTCACCCCTCCACTTT | CASSLGPGVLNSPLHF
TRBJ2-3 | . | . | TRBV7-9 | TGTGCCAGCAGCCCGGGGGGGACAGGGAACACAGATACGCAGTATTTT | CASSPGGTGNTDTQYF
TRBJ1-2 | TRBD1 | . | TRBV5-4 | TGTGCCAGCAGCTTGGGACAGGGCCCCTATGGCTACACCTTC | CASSLGQGPYGYTF
TRBJ1-2 | . | . | TRBV29-1 | TGCAGCGTTGCAAGTGGGGAGGGCTATGGCTACACCTTC | CSVASGEGYGYTF
TRBJ1-2 | . | many | TRBV15 | TGTGCCACCAGCCGGAGACAGGAGCTTTCCTATGGCTACACCTTC | CATSRRQELSYGYTF
TRBJ2-7 | . | few | TRBV4-2 | TGTGCCAGCAGCCTAGACGGGGGCGAGAGCTCCTACGAGCAGTACTTC | CASSLDGGESSYEQYF
TRBJ2-1 | . | . | TRBV7-8 | TGTGCCAGCAGCTTAGATATAGTTGGAGGTGCTGAGCAGTTCTTC | CASSLDIVGGAEQFF
TRBJ1-3 | . | . | TRBV9 | TGTGCCAGCAGCGTGGGAAACTCTGGAAACACCATATATTTT | CASSVGNSGNTIYF
TRBJ2-7 | TRBD1 | . | TRBV9 | TGTGCCAGCAGCGGCCCGGGACAGGGCTACGAGCAGTACTTC | CASSGPGQGYEQYF
TRBJ2-6 | . | . | TRBV27 | TGTGCCAGCGGCCTTGATGTTGGGGCCAACGTCCTGACTTTC | CASGLDVGANVLTF
TRBJ1-1 | TRBD1 | . | TRBV7-9 | TGTGCCAGCAGCCCCCGGACAGGGATCAAGAACACTGAAGCTTTCTTT | CASSPRTGIKNTEAFF
TRBJ2-3 | . | . | TRBV27 | TGTGCCAGCAGTTTATCCCATTTGAGAGGGGTTAGCACAGATACGCAGTATTTT | CASSLSHLRGVSTDTQYF
TRBJ2-7 | . | once | TRBV30 | TGTGCCTGGAGCCCCTGGGGAGGATTCGAGCAGTACTTC | CAWSPWGGFEQYF
TRBJ2-7 | . | . | TRBV27 | TGTGCCAGCAGTTACTTTAGGAAGGGCTACGAGCAGTACTTC | CASSYFRKGYEQYF